These T cell receptor beta chains were read from a single sample in a study of cytomegalovirus exposure and HLA in healthy donors. TCRdb's copy holds only in-frame clones and misses some; the assay was immunoSEQ multiplex PCR. The sample holds around 170,000 clones; approximately 73% are singletons and the top ten take 2% to 2.5%. The sample consisted of PBMCs. These receptors all come from a young woman in good health and CMV-seropositive. The CDR3 runs from the conserved cysteine through the conserved F or W. D genes are given only for firm matches. A clone size is listed for some rows: how often the clone was seen (once, few, many), or a class if it is expanded.

CDR3 protein,CDR3 DNA,CDR3 length,clone size,J gene,V gene,D gene
CASSHPPAGLEGQYF,TGCGCCAGCAGCCACCCCCCCGCGGGGTTAGAGGGGCAGTACTTC,15,-,TRBJ2-7,TRBV4-1,-
CASSQDGLRHETQYF,TGCGCCAGCAGCCAAGATGGGCTACGGCACGAGACCCAGTACTTC,15,few,TRBJ2-5,TRBV5-1,-
CASSFAGGRKTQYF,TGTGCCAGCAGTTTCGCGGGGGGACGAAAGACCCAGTACTTC,14,-,TRBJ2-5,TRBV28,TRBD2
CASAGTGARGEQYF,TGTGCCAGCGCCGGGACAGGGGCCCGGGGGGAGCAGTACTTC,14,-,TRBJ2-5,TRBV6-6,TRBD1
CASSQGASGGLLTQYF,TGCGCCAGCAGCCAAGGAGCTAGCGGGGGCCTCCTTACGCAGTATTTT,16,-,TRBJ2-3,TRBV4-3,TRBD2
CASSPTAGLHSPLHF,TGTGCCAGCAGCCCAACGGCGGGGCTTCATTCACCCCTCCACTTT,15,once,TRBJ1-6,TRBV27,-
CAISRGSSEQFF,TGTGCCATCAGTCGAGGGAGTTCTGAGCAGTTCTTC,12,-,TRBJ2-1,TRBV10-3,-
CASSPQGTYNSPLHF,TGCGCCAGCTCCCCGCAGGGAACCTATAATTCACCCCTCCACTTT,15,-,TRBJ1-6,TRBV5-1,-
CASSQERDEQYF,TGCGCCAGCAGCCAAGAGAGGGACGAGCAGTACTTC,12,-,TRBJ2-7,TRBV4-3,-
CASLPTFQGRNEQFF,TGTGCCAGCCTCCCAACCTTCCAGGGGAGAAATGAGCAGTTCTTC,15,-,TRBJ2-1,TRBV6-6,-
CASSLRNSPLHF,TGTGCCAGCAGCTTGAGGAATTCACCCCTCCACTTT,12,-,TRBJ1-6,TRBV7-2,-
CASSYLYNEQFF,TGTGCCAGCAGTTACCTCTACAATGAGCAGTTCTTC,12,-,TRBJ2-1,TRBV6-6,-
CASSLWGGKKREQYF,TGTGCCAGCAGCTTGTGGGGGGGAAAAAAGCGCGAGCAGTACTTC,15,-,TRBJ2-7,TRBV5-4,TRBD2
CASSLHGTSGKDEQFF,TGTGCCAGTAGTCTGCACGGGACTAGCGGCAAAGATGAGCAGTTCTTC,16,once,TRBJ2-1,TRBV19,TRBD2
CASSPLASSTGELFF,TGCGCCAGCAGCCCGCTAGCCAGCAGCACCGGGGAGCTGTTTTTT,15,-,TRBJ2-2,TRBV4-1,-
CASSLGSTGGHEQYF,TGTGCCAGCAGCTTAGGGTCGACAGGGGGACACGAGCAGTACTTC,15,-,TRBJ2-7,TRBV11-2,TRBD1
CASSPRGGGGYTF,TGTGCCAGCAGCCCACGAGGGGGTGGTGGCTACACCTTC,13,-,TRBJ1-2,TRBV11-2,-
CASSLSKLDTQYF,TGTGCCAGCAGCTTAAGTAAACTAGATACGCAGTATTTT,13,-,TRBJ2-3,TRBV7-3,-
CASSAPTGGLSYGYTF,TGTGCCAGCAGTGCCCCGACAGGGGGCCTTTCCTATGGCTACACCTTC,16,-,TRBJ1-2,TRBV6-1,TRBD1
CASSQDGSGANGLTF,TGCGCCAGCAGCCAAGACGGGTCTGGGGCCAACGGCCTGACTTTC,15,-,TRBJ2-6,TRBV4-3,-
CASSGRGGVQETQYF,TGTGCCAGCAGCGGTCGGGGGGGGGTTCAAGAGACCCAGTACTTC,15,-,TRBJ2-5,TRBV9,TRBD2
CASSLARDSYNSPLHF,TGTGCCAGCAGCTTAGCCCGGGACAGTTATAATTCACCCCTCCACTTT,16,once,TRBJ1-6,TRBV7-8,TRBD1
CASSMTSNSEQYF,TGTGCCAGCAGCATGACTAGTAACTCCGAGCAGTACTTC,13,-,TRBJ2-7,TRBV11-3,-
CASSERYRGGNQPQHF,TGTGCCAGCAGTGAACGTTACAGGGGCGGCAATCAGCCCCAGCATTTT,16,-,TRBJ1-5,TRBV28,TRBD1
CASSLMGGQGLRTDTQYF,TGTGCCAGCAGCTTAATGGGGGGACAGGGGCTGCGGACAGATACGCAGTATTTT,18,-,TRBJ2-3,TRBV7-3,TRBD1
CASSLGLAGGADTQYF,TGTGCCAGCAGCTTGGGACTAGCAGGAGGGGCAGATACGCAGTATTTT,16,few,TRBJ2-3,TRBV7-2,TRBD2
CSARGGAYTGELFF,TGCAGCGCCCGGGGGGGGGCTTACACCGGGGAGCTGTTTTTT,14,-,TRBJ2-2,TRBV29-1,TRBD2
CASSPWTANTEAFF,TGTGCCAGCAGTCCCTGGACAGCGAACACTGAAGCTTTCTTT,14,-,TRBJ1-1,TRBV28,-
CASRMTGNTEAFF,TGTGCCAGCAGGATGACGGGGAACACTGAAGCTTTCTTT,13,few,TRBJ1-1,TRBV27,-
CASSLARGNQPQHF,TGTGCCAGCAGCTTAGCTCGGGGGAATCAGCCCCAGCATTTT,14,few,TRBJ1-5,TRBV7-2,-
CASSSRTGPNTEAFF,TGTGCCAGCAGCTCTCGGACAGGCCCGAACACTGAAGCTTTCTTT,15,-,TRBJ1-1,TRBV7-9,TRBD1
CASSYRTGGTDTQYF,TGTGCCAGCAGCTACCGGACAGGGGGCACAGATACGCAGTATTTT,15,-,TRBJ2-3,TRBV13,TRBD1
CASSLDSPRTQYF,TGTGCCAGCAGCTTGGACTCTCCCCGGACCCAGTACTTC,13,-,TRBJ2-5,TRBV5-5,-
CASSFGTGGETQYF,TGCGCCAGCAGCTTCGGGACAGGGGGAGAGACCCAGTACTTC,14,-,TRBJ2-5,TRBV5-1,TRBD1
CASSLLLTANQPQHF,TGTGCCAGCAGTTTACTACTGACTGCCAATCAGCCCCAGCATTTT,15,-,TRBJ1-5,TRBV28,-
CASSLAPGPPGNTIYF,TGCGCCAGCAGCTTGGCCCCCGGTCCTCCTGGAAACACCATATATTTT,16,-,TRBJ1-3,TRBV5-1,-
CASSSSGHYGYTF,TGCGCCAGCAGCTCCTCAGGGCACTATGGCTACACCTTC,13,-,TRBJ1-2,TRBV5-1,-
CASSLGGRANYGYTF,TGTGCCAGCAGTTTGGGAGGGAGAGCTAACTATGGCTACACCTTC,15,few,TRBJ1-2,TRBV28,-
CASSPDAGAGEKLFF,TGTGCCAGCAGTCCCGATGCAGGGGCCGGTGAAAAACTGTTTTTT,15,-,TRBJ1-4,TRBV6-1,-
CASSERRGAGYNEQFF,TGTGCCAGCAGTGAACGGCGGGGGGCCGGTTACAATGAGCAGTTCTTC,16,-,TRBJ2-1,TRBV2,TRBD2
CASRTDHEQYF,TGTGCCAGCAGGACAGACCACGAGCAGTACTTC,11,-,TRBJ2-7,TRBV21-1,-
CASTLGVSGNTIYF,TGTGCCAGCACACTGGGAGTCTCTGGAAACACCATATATTTT,14,-,TRBJ1-3,TRBV28,-
CASSFGQGIYEQYF,TGTGCCAGCAGCTTTGGCCAGGGAATATACGAGCAGTACTTC,14,-,TRBJ2-7,TRBV7-8,-
CASSPGTSASYEQYF,TGCGCCAGCAGCCCCGGGACTAGCGCATCCTACGAGCAGTACTTC,15,-,TRBJ2-7,TRBV4-1,TRBD2
CASSAGDISLSPLHF,TGTGCCAGCAGCGCCGGGGACATTTCACTTTCACCCCTCCACTTT,15,-,TRBJ1-6,TRBV9,-
CASRGQGGQYF,TGTGCCAGCAGGGGCCAGGGCGGGCAGTACTTC,11,-,TRBJ2-7,TRBV11-2,-
CASSGEGETQYF,TGCGCCAGCAGCGGGGAGGGGGAGACCCAGTACTTC,12,once,TRBJ2-5,TRBV5-1,TRBD2
CASSARDRTLNTEAFF,TGTGCCAGTAGTGCTCGGGACAGGACACTGAACACTGAAGCTTTCTTT,16,-,TRBJ1-1,TRBV19,TRBD1
CASSLVQGLSSPLHF,TGTGCCAGCAGCTTAGTGCAGGGGTTGAGTTCACCCCTCCACTTT,15,-,TRBJ1-6,TRBV7-9,-
CASNNFGGGTDTQYF,TGTGCCAGCAATAACTTCGGGGGGGGAACAGATACGCAGTATTTT,15,-,TRBJ2-3,TRBV28,TRBD2